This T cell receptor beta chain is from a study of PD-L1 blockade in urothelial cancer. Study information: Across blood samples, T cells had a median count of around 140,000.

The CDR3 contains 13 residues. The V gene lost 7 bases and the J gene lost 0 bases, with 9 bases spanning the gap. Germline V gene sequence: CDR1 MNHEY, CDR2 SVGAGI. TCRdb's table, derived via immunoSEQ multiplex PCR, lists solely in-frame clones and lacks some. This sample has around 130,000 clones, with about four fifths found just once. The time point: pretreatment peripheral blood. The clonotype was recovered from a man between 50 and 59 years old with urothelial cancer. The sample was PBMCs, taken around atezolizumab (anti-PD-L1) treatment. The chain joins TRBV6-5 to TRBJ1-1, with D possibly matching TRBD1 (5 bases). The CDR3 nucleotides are TGTGCCAGCAACTACAGGATGAACACTGAAGCTTTCTTT. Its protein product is CASNYRMNTEAFF.